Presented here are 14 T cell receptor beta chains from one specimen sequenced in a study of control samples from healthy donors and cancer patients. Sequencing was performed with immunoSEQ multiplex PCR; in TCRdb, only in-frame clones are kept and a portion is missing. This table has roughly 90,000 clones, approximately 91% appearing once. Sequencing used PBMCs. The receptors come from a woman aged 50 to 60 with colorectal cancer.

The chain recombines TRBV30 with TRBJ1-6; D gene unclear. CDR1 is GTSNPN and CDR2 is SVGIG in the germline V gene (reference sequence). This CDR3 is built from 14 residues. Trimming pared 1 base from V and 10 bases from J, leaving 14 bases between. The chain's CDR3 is CAWSEWSKISPLHF. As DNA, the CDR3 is TGTGCCTGGAGTGAATGGAGTAAAATCTCACCCCTCCACTTT.

This CDR3 is CASSVVTGYTDTQYF. The CDR3 DNA is TGTGCCAGCAGCGTCGTCACAGGCTACACAGATACGCAGTATTTT. The chain has TRBV9 and TRBJ2-3, with D tentatively TRBD1 (5 bases). Trimming removed 2 bases from V and 2 bases from J, with 12 bases in between. From germline, CDR1 is SGDLS and CDR2 YYNGEE. The CDR3 contains 15 residues.

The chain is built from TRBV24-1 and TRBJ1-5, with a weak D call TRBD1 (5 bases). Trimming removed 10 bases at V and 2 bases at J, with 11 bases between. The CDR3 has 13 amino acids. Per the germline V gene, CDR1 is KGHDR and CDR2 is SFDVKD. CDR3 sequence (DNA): TGTGCCACGGCTCAGGGTGGCAATCAGCCCCAGCATTTT. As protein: CATAQGGNQPQHF.

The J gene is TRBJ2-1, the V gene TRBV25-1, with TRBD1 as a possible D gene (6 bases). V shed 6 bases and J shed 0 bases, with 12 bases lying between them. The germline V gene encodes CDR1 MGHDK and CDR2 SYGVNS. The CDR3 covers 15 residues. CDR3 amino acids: CASRSDRSSYNEQFF. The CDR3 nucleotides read TGTGCCAGCAGGAGCGACAGGAGCTCCTACAATGAGCAGTTCTTC.

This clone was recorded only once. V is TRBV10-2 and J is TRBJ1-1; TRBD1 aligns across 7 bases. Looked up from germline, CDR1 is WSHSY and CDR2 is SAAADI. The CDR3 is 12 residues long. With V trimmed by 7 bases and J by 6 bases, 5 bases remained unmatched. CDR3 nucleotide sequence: TGCGCCAGCAACCACAGGGGTGCTGAAGCTTTCTTT. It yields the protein CASNHRGAEAFF.

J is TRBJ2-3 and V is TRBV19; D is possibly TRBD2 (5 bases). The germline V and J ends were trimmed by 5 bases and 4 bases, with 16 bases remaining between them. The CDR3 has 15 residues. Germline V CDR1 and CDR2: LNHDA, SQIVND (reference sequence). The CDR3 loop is CASSGRWRGSDTQYF. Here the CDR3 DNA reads TGTGCCAGTAGTGGGCGTTGGAGAGGGTCAGATACGCAGTATTTT.

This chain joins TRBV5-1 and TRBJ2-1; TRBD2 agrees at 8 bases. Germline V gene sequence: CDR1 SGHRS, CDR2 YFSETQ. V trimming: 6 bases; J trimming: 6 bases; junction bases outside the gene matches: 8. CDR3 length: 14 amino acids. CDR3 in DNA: TGCGCCAGCACGTCCGGGACTAGTGTCAATGAGCAGTTCTTC. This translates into CASTSGTSVNEQFF.

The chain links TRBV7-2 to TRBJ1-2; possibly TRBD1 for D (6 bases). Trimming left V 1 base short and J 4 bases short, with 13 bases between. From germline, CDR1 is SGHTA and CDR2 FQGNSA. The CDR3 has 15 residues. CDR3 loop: CASSLGPGQIYGYTF. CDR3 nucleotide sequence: TGTGCCAGCAGCTTAGGGCCTGGACAGATCTATGGCTACACCTTC.

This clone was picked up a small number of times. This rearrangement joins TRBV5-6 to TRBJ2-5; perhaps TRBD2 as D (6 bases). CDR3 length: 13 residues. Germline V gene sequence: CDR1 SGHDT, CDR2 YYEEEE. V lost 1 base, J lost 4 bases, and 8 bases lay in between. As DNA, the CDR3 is TGTGCCAGCAGCTTGCGCGGGGCAGAGACCCAGTACTTC. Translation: CASSLRGAETQYF.

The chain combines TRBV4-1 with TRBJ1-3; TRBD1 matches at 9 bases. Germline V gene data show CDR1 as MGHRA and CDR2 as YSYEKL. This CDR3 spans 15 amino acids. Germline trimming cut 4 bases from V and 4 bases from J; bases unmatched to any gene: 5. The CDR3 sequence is CASSRGDREGNTIYF. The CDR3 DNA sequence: TGCGCCAGCAGCCGGGGGGACAGGGAGGGAAACACCATATATTTT.

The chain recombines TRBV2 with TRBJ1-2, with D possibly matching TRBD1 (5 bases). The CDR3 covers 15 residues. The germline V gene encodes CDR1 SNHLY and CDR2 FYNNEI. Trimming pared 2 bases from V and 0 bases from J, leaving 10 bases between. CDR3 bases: TGTGCCAGCAGTGAAATGGGGACCACTAACTATGGCTACACCTTC. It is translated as CASSEMGTTNYGYTF.

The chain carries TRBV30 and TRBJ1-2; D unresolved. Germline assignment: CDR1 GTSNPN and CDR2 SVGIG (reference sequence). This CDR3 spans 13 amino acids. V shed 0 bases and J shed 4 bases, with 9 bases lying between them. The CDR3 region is CAWSVALGYGYTF. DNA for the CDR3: TGTGCCTGGAGTGTGGCATTGGGCTATGGCTACACCTTC.

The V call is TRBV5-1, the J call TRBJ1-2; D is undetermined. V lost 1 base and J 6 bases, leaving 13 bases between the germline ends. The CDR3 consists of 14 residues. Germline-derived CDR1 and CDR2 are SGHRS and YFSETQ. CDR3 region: CASSLSGTIDGYTF. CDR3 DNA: TGCGCCAGCAGCTTGTCAGGTACCATAGATGGCTACACCTTC.

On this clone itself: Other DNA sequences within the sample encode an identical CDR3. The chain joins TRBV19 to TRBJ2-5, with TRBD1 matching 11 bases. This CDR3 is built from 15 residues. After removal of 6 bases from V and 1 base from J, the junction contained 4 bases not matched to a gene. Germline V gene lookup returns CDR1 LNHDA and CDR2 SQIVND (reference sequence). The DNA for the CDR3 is TGTGCCAGTAGCTCCGGGACAGGGGGCCAAGAGACCCAGTACTTC. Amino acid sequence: CASSSGTGGQETQYF.